The present T cell receptor beta chain was sequenced within a study of T cells after yellow fever vaccination. One entry per CDR3 protein, called by TCRdb with MiXCR from the 5' RACE reads. The table lists about 550,000 distinct CDR3 sequences, 15% to 20% of them singletons, with about 13% in the top ten. Unmatched junction bases numbered 9, after V lost 1 base and J lost 4 bases. In germline, CDR1 is DFQATT, CDR2 SNEGSKA (reference sequence). CDR3 size: 18 residues. Of note for this clonotype: Its antigen is undetermined.

Study-level points and caveats: One caveat is that FACS-sorted repertoires could contain abundant clonotypes contaminating from the bulk population.

The sequence was obtained from a man aged 25-40 years who received the YFV17D yellow fever vaccine. The sample in question was PBMCs, obtained 15 days after the yellow fever booster vaccination. The rearrangement joins TRBV20-1 to TRBJ2-1; 14 nucleotides line up with TRBD2. The CDR3, as DNA: TGCAGTGCTAGAGCCAAAAGGGGACTAGCGGGAGTATACAATGAGCAGTTCTTC. Its translation is CSARAKRGLAGVYNEQFF.